This entry concerns a single T cell receptor (beta chain). The target antigen is unknown. The data stem from a study of cytomegalovirus exposure and HLA in healthy donors. The study, taken as a whole, reports: A few V segments could not be told apart, such as TRBV6-2 and TRBV6-3, and were left out. Association of fewer than 20,000 TCR beta sequences with HLA alleles was found at 0.05 false discovery rate in a later analysis. There was a cluster of highly shared sequence variants that was likely a sequencing artifact.

The PCR had 60 Vbeta and 13 Jbeta primers. Clones were sequenced by immunoSEQ multiplex PCR, and TCRdb holds only the in-frame ones, with some missing. Counted here are roughly 96,000 clones, about 70% occurring once; the ten biggest clones make up around an eighth. This CDR3 contains 13 residues. Deletions cut 4 bases from V and 4 bases from J, with 8 bases between. Germline assignment: CDR1 SEHNR and CDR2 FQNEAQ (reference sequence). Sequenced material: PBMCs. This TCR came from a woman in her sixties or seventies in good health and CMV-seropositive. The V gene is TRBV7-9, the J gene TRBJ1-5; D remains unclear. The CDR3 nucleotides are TGTGCCAGCAGCTCAATGCTAAATCAGCCCCAGCATTTT. Residues: CASSSMLNQPQHF.